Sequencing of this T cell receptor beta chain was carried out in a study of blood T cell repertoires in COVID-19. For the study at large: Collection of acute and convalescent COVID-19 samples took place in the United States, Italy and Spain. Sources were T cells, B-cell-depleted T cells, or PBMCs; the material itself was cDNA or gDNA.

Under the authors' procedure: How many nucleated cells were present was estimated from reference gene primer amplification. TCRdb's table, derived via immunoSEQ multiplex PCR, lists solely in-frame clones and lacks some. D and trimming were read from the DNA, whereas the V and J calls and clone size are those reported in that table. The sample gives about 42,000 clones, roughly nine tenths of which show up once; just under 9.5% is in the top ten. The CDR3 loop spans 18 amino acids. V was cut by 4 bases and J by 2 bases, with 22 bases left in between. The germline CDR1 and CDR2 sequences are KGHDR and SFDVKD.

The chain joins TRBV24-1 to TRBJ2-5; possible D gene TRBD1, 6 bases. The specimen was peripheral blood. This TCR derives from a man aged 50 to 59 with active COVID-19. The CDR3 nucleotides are TGTGCCACCAGTGACCCCCCCGGGGCAGGGGTAAGGCAAGAGACCCAGTACTTC. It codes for CATSDPPGAGVRQETQYF.